This T cell receptor (beta chain) was recorded in a study of CD8 T cells in ankylosing spondylitis. MiXCR, run by TCRdb on the 5' RACE reads, gives a single entry per CDR3 protein. The table includes about 240,000 distinct CDR3 sequences, more than 20% detected once. Trimming cost V 4 bases and J 6 bases; bases outside gene matches: 11. The CDR3 extends over 15 amino acids. CDR1 is SQVTM, CDR2 ANQGSEA, per germline. A few counts support this clonotype. The rearrangement links TRBV29-1 to TRBJ2-3; 9 bases are shared with TRBD1. The TCR sequence derives from a male donor with ankylosing spondylitis or in good health (not recorded which). The sequenced sample was blood, either unsorted or a sorted T cell fraction (not recorded which). CDR3 amino acids: CSVVGGGQGDDTQYF. The CDR3, as DNA: TGCAGCGTTGTTGGAGGGGGACAGGGAGATGATACGCAGTATTTT.